A selection of T cell receptor beta chains follows, all from one sample in a study of T-cell reconstitution after alpha-beta-depleted transplantation in children. MiXCR, applied by TCRdb to the PCR reads, yields one record per CDR3 protein. Seen here are some 490,000 distinct CDR3 sequences, roughly an eighth observed once, and the top ten hold around 5.6%. The source was PBMCs from the stem cell graft donor, collected from the stem cell graft. These receptors came from a human donor who donated a stem cell graft to a child with combined immunodeficiency. CDR3s include the opening cysteine and the closing phenylalanine or tryptophan. The D gene is left open where the match is weak. Clone size is shown for a subset of rows, as once, few, many or a class of expanded clone.

CDR3 protein: CASSFRVEGGEQYF; CDR3 DNA: TGTGCCAGCAGTTTTAGGGTTGAGGGAGGCGAGCAGTACTTC; V gene: TRBV12-3/TRBV12-4; J gene: TRBJ2-7; D gene: -; clone size: few
CDR3 protein: CASSSEKAGGPHNEQFF; CDR3 DNA: TGCGCCAGCAGCTCGGAAAAAGCGGGAGGGCCACACAATGAGCAGTTCTTC; V gene: TRBV5-1; J gene: TRBJ2-1; D gene: TRBD2; clone size: few
CDR3 protein: CASSQVGTSGAALHNEQFF; CDR3 DNA: TGCGCCAGCAGCCAAGTTGGGACTAGCGGGGCTGCCCTGCACAATGAGCAGTTCTTC; V gene: TRBV4-3; J gene: TRBJ2-1; D gene: TRBD2; clone size: few
CDR3 protein: CASSPGTGGRQPQHF; CDR3 DNA: TGTGCCAGCAGCCCAGGGACAGGGGGCCGTCAGCCCCAGCATTTT; V gene: TRBV4-2; J gene: TRBJ1-5; D gene: TRBD1; clone size: few
CDR3 protein: CASRRQGSYEQYF; CDR3 DNA: TGTGCCAGCAGACGACAGGGATCCTACGAGCAGTACTTC; V gene: TRBV6-5; J gene: TRBJ2-7; D gene: TRBD1; clone size: many
CDR3 protein: CASSYGQAGNTIYF; CDR3 DNA: TGTGCCAGCAGTTACGGACAGGCTGGAAACACCATATATTTT; V gene: TRBV7-9; J gene: TRBJ1-3; D gene: TRBD1; clone size: many
CDR3 protein: CASRLNQGLYEKLFF; CDR3 DNA: TGTGCCAGCAGACTCAATCAGGGTCTCTATGAAAAACTGTTTTTT; V gene: TRBV7-2; J gene: TRBJ1-4; D gene: -; clone size: many
CDR3 protein: CASSLEGQGSTEAFF; CDR3 DNA: TGCGCCAGCAGCTTGGAGGGACAGGGATCAACTGAAGCTTTCTTT; V gene: TRBV5-1; J gene: TRBJ1-1; D gene: TRBD1; clone size: few
CDR3 protein: CAWKMTGVFGEQYF; CDR3 DNA: TGTGCCTGGAAGATGACAGGGGTTTTTGGCGAGCAGTACTTC; V gene: TRBV30; J gene: TRBJ2-7; D gene: TRBD1; clone size: -
CDR3 protein: CASSSRDRAEQYF; CDR3 DNA: TGTGCCAGCAGCTCCCGGGACAGAGCCGAGCAGTACTTC; V gene: TRBV7-6; J gene: TRBJ2-7; D gene: TRBD1; clone size: -
CDR3 protein: CASSFGGRNEQFF; CDR3 DNA: TGTGCCAGCAGTTTCGGAGGGCGTAATGAGCAGTTCTTC; V gene: TRBV12-3/TRBV12-4; J gene: TRBJ2-1; D gene: -; clone size: many
CDR3 protein: CATSRGLAGGTDTQYF; CDR3 DNA: TGTGCCACCAGCAGAGGGCTAGCGGGAGGCACAGATACGCAGTATTTT; V gene: TRBV15; J gene: TRBJ2-3; D gene: TRBD2; clone size: -
CDR3 protein: CAWQAAPDGYTF; CDR3 DNA: TGTGCCTGGCAAGCGGCGCCCGATGGCTACACCTTC; V gene: TRBV30; J gene: TRBJ1-2; D gene: -; clone size: few
CDR3 protein: CAWSRPPRWRGYTF; CDR3 DNA: TGTGCCTGGAGCCGCCCTCCCAGGTGGCGGGGCTACACCTTC; V gene: TRBV30; J gene: TRBJ1-2; D gene: -; clone size: few
CDR3 protein: CTSSQGGIMSGSMDTQYF; CDR3 DNA: TGCACCAGCAGCCAGGGCGGCATAATGAGCGGGAGTATGGATACGCAGTATTTT; V gene: TRBV1; J gene: TRBJ2-3; D gene: -; clone size: few
CDR3 protein: CSYLESPYNEQFF; CDR3 DNA: TGCAGTTATCTCGAGTCCCCCTACAATGAGCAGTTCTTC; V gene: TRBV20-1; J gene: TRBJ2-1; D gene: -; clone size: -
CDR3 protein: CSATIGLAGADTQYF; CDR3 DNA: TGCAGTGCTACTATAGGACTAGCGGGAGCAGATACGCAGTATTTT; V gene: TRBV20-1; J gene: TRBJ2-3; D gene: TRBD2; clone size: many
CDR3 protein: CASSERGGASTEAFF; CDR3 DNA: TGTGCCAGCAGTGAAAGGGGGGGGGCAAGCACTGAAGCTTTCTTT; V gene: TRBV2; J gene: TRBJ1-1; D gene: -; clone size: -
CDR3 protein: CASSLDRGPGNTIYF; CDR3 DNA: TGTGCCAGCAGCTTGGACAGGGGGCCGGGAAACACCATATATTTT; V gene: TRBV5-4; J gene: TRBJ1-3; D gene: TRBD1; clone size: few
CDR3 protein: CSARETNSYEQYF; CDR3 DNA: TGCAGTGCTAGAGAGACGAATTCCTACGAGCAGTACTTC; V gene: TRBV20-1; J gene: TRBJ2-7; D gene: -; clone size: few
CDR3 protein: CSVEDLPGQLYEQYF; CDR3 DNA: TGCAGCGTTGAAGATCTTCCGGGACAACTCTACGAGCAGTACTTC; V gene: TRBV29-1; J gene: TRBJ2-7; D gene: -; clone size: -
CDR3 protein: CASSGPVGETQYF; CDR3 DNA: TGTGCCAGTAGTGGACCAGTAGGGGAGACCCAGTACTTC; V gene: TRBV19; J gene: TRBJ2-5; D gene: -; clone size: -
CDR3 protein: CASGYEQYF; CDR3 DNA: TGTGCCAGCGGCTACGAGCAGTACTTC; V gene: TRBV7-8; J gene: TRBJ2-7; D gene: -; clone size: many